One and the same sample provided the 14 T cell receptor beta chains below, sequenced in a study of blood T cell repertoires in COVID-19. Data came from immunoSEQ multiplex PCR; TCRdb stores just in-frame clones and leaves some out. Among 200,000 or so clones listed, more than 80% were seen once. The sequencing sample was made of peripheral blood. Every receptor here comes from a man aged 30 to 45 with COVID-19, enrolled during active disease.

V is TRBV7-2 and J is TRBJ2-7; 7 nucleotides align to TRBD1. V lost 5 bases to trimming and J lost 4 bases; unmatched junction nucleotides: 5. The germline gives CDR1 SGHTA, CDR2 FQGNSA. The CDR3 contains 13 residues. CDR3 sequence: CASSPDRLYEQYF. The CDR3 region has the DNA TGTGCCAGCAGCCCGGACAGGCTTTACGAGCAGTACTTC. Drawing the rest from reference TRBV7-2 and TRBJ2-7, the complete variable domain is GAGVSQSPSNKVTEKGKDVELRCDPISGHTALYWYRQSLGQGLEFLIYFQGNSAPDKSGLPSDRFSAERTGGSVSTLTIQRTQQEDSAVYLCASSPDRLYEQYFGPGTRLTVT.

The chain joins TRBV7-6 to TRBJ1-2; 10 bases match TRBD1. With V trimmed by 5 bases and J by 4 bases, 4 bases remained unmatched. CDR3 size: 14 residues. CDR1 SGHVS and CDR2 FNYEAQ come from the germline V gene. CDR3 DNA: TGTGCCAGCAGCCCGACAGGGGGCCCCTATGGCTACACCTTC. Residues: CASSPTGGPYGYTF.

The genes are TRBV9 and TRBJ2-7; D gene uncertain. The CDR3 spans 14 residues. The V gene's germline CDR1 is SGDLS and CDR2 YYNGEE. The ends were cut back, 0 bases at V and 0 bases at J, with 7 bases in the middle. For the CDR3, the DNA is TGTGCCAGCAGCGTAGGACCTAGCTCCTACGAGCAGTACTTC. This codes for CASSVGPSSYEQYF. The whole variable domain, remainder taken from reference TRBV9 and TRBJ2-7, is DSGVTQTPKHLITATGQRVTLRCSPRSGDLSVYWYQQSLDQGLQFLIQYYNGEERAKGNILERFSAQQFPDLHSELNLSSLELGDSALYFCASSVGPSSYEQYFGPGTRLTVT.

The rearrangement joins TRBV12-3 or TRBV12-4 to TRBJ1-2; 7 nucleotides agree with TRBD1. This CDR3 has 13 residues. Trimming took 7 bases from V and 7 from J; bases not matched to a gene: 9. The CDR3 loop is CASTPDRVGGYTF. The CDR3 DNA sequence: TGTGCCAGCACCCCAGACAGGGTCGGTGGCTACACCTTC.

The CDR3 sequence: CASSVKKGVTVGNTIYF. CDR3 bases: TGTGCCAGCAGCGTGAAAAAGGGGGTCACAGTTGGAAACACCATATATTTT. This chain links TRBV9 with TRBJ1-3; TRBD1 might be the D (6 bases). CDR1 SGDLS and CDR2 YYNGEE come from the germline V gene. The CDR3 is 17 residues long. The germline V and J ends were trimmed by 2 bases and 3 bases, with 18 bases remaining between them.

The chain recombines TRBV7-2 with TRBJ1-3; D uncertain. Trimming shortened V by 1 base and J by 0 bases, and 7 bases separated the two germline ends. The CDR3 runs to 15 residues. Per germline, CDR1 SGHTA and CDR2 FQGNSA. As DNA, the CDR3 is TGTGCCAGCAGCTTAGAAGCGTTCTCTGGAAACACCATATATTTT. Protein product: CASSLEAFSGNTIYF.

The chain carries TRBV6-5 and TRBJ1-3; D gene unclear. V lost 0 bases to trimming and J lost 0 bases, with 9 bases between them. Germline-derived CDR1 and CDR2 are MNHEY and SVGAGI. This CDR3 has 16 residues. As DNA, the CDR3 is TGTGCCAGCAGTTACTCCCGGGAGTCCTCTGGAAACACCATATATTTT. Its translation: CASSYSRESSGNTIYF.

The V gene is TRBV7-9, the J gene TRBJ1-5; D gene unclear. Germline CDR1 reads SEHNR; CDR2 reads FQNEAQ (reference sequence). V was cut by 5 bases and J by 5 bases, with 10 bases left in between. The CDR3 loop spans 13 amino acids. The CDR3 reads CASSPPGDQPQHF. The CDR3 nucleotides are TGTGCCAGCAGCCCTCCAGGCGATCAGCCCCAGCATTTT.

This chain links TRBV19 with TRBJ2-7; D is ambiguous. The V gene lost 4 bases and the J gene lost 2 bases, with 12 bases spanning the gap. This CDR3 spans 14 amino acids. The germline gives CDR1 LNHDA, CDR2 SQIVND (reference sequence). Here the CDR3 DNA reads TGTGCCAGTAGTACTCGACTGCTTGCCTACGAGCAGTACTTC. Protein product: CASSTRLLAYEQYF.

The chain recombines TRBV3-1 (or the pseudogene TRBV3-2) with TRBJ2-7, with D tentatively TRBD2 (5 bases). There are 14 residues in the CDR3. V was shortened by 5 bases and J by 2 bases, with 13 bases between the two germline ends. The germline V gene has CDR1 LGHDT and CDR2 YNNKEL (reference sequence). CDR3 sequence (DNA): TGTGCCAGCAGCTTACTACTAGGAACCTACGAGCAGTACTTC. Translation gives CASSLLLGTYEQYF.

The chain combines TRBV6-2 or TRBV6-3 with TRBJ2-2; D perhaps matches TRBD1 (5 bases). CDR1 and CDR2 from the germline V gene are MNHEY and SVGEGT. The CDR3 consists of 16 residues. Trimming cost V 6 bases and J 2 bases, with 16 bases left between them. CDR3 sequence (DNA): TGTGCCAGCAGCCCCGACAGACGTCCTAACACCGGGGAGCTGTTTTTT. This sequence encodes CASSPDRRPNTGELFF.

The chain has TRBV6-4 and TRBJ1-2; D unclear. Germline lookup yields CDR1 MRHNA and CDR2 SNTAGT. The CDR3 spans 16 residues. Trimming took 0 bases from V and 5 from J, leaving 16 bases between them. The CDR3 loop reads CASSDSNRGPFYGYTF. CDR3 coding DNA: TGTGCCAGCAGTGACTCGAATCGAGGCCCTTTTTATGGCTACACCTTC.

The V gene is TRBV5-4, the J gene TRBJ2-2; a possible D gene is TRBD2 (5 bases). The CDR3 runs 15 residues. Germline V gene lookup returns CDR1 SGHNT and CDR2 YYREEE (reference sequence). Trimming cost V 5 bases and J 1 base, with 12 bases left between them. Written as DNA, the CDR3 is TGTGCCAGCAGACAAAGGACTGAGAACACCGGGGAGCTGTTTTTT. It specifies CASRQRTENTGELFF. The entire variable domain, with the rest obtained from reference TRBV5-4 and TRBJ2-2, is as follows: ETGVTQSPTHLIKTRGQQVTLRCSSQSGHNTVSWYQQALGQGPQFIFQYYREEENGRGNFPPRFSGLQFPNYSSELNVNALELDDSALYLCASRQRTENTGELFFGEGSRLTVL.

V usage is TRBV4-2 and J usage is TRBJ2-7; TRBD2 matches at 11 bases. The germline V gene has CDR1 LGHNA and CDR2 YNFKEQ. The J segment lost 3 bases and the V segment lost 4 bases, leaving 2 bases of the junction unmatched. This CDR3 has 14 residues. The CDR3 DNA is TGTGCCAGCAGCCGAGGGACTAGCGGCTACGAGCAGTACTTC. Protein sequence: CASSRGTSGYEQYF.